This is a list of T cell receptor beta chains from one sample in a study of blood T cell repertoires in COVID-19. Sequenced by immunoSEQ multiplex PCR; TCRdb stores in-frame clones only, minus some. The table records some 270,000 clones, approximately 85% of them present only once. The sequencing sample was made of PBMCs or T cells enriched from blood (not recorded which). The receptors were gathered from a woman aged 50 to 65 who had been exposed to COVID-19. The CDR3 runs from the conserved cysteine through the conserved F or W. D genes are given only for firm matches. Size is stated for part of the rows, as once, few or many counts, or as a class when the clone is expanded.

clone_size	d_call	v_call	j_call	cdr3_aa	cdr3_nt
.	.	TRBV19	TRBJ1-1	CASSIVLRTDSEAFF	TGTGCCAGTAGTATAGTTCTAAGGACAGACAGTGAAGCTTTCTTT
.	.	TRBV7-3	TRBJ1-1	CASSLQLNTEAFF	TGTGCCAGCAGCTTACAGTTGAACACTGAAGCTTTCTTT
.	TRBD1	TRBV9	TRBJ1-2	CASSSRDRESGYTF	TGTGCCAGCAGCTCCCGGGACAGGGAGTCTGGCTACACCTTC
.	TRBD1	TRBV7-6	TRBJ2-7	CASSPRTGKDYEQYF	TGTGCCAGCAGCCCCAGGACAGGGAAGGACTACGAGCAGTACTTC
.	.	TRBV5-1	TRBJ1-1	CASMPRGRGNTEAFF	TGCGCCAGCATGCCCCGGGGGAGGGGGAACACTGAAGCTTTCTTT
.	.	TRBV11-1	TRBJ1-2	CASSLDGNYGYTF	TGTGCCAGCAGCTTAGACGGTAACTATGGCTACACCTTC
.	TRBD2	TRBV3-1/TRBV3-2	TRBJ2-3	CASSHLAGGTDTQYF	TGTGCCAGCAGCCACCTAGCGGGGGGCACAGATACGCAGTATTTT
once	.	TRBV19	TRBJ1-5	CASRDIKSGQPQHF	TGTGCCAGTCGGGACATCAAGTCGGGTCAGCCCCAGCATTTT
.	TRBD1	TRBV4-3	TRBJ1-2	CASSQGTGEGDGYTF	TGCGCCAGCAGCCAAGGCACAGGGGAAGGGGATGGCTACACCTTC
.	TRBD1	TRBV7-9	TRBJ2-1	CASSLAGGGEQFF	TGTGCCAGCAGCTTAGCAGGGGGCGGTGAGCAGTTCTTC
.	.	TRBV4-1	TRBJ2-3	CASSRTELTDTQYF	TGCGCCAGCAGCCGAACAGAGCTCACAGATACGCAGTATTTT